Presented here are 27 T cell receptor beta chains from one specimen sequenced in a study of breast tumors, draining lymph nodes, adjacent tissues. MiXCR, applied by TCRdb to the multiplex PCR reads, yields one record per CDR3 protein. Of around 150,000 distinct CDR3 sequences in the sample, 20% to 25% are singletons; the top ten hold around 2.6%. The lymph nodes were axillary draining lymph nodes from breast cancer patients. Material: axillary lymph node tissue. These receptors originate from a female donor with breast cancer. Some clones in this sample may be carry-over from other donors' samples.

This clonotype was picked up many times. The chain links TRBV2 to TRBJ2-3; TRBD2 aligns across 12 bases. Germline CDR1 and CDR2: SNHLY and FYNNEI. J gave up 0 bases and V 6 bases, and 4 bases lay outside the gene matches. This CDR3 has 16 amino acids. The CDR3 DNA sequence: TGTGCCAGCAGGGGGACTAGCGGGTCTAGCACAGATACGCAGTATTTT. Protein: CASRGTSGSSTDTQYF.

A word on this clonotype: A single base separates this from a much larger clone, so it may be a read error. This rearrangement joins TRBV11-3 to TRBJ2-1; D gene uncertain. CDR1 and CDR2 (germline): SGHNT, YENEEA. CDR3 length: 13 residues. CDR3 loop: CASSPTAINEQSF. The CDR3 nucleotides read TGTGCCAGCAGCCCGACTGCGATAAATGAGCAGTCCTTC.

This clonotype is medium-sized in the sample. The rearrangement uses TRBV20-1 and TRBJ2-5; D is possibly TRBD2 (6 bases). The CDR3 covers 15 residues. Trimming removed 0 bases at V and 2 bases at J, with 13 bases between. Germline loops: CDR1 DFQATT, CDR2 SNEGSKA (reference sequence). The CDR3 spells CSARDVIAVQETQYF. The DNA for the CDR3 is TGCAGTGCTAGAGACGTTATAGCGGTACAAGAGACCCAGTACTTC.

This clonotype was found many times. V and J are TRBV12-5 and TRBJ2-3; 11 nucleotides agree with TRBD2. Unmatched junction bases numbered 3, after V lost 9 bases and J lost 4 bases. CDR3 length: 13 residues. Germline loops: CDR1 LGHNT, CDR2 FRNRAP. The DNA of the CDR3 is TGTGCTAGCACTAGCGGGAGTTCAGATACGCAGTATTTT. Its translation: CASTSGSSDTQYF.

This clonotype was counted at least ten times. This chain uses TRBV7-3 with TRBJ2-1, with 10 nucleotides matching TRBD2. Germline CDR1 SGHTA, CDR2 FQGTGA. Germline trimming cut 0 bases from V and 5 bases from J; bases unmatched to any gene: 1. This CDR3 is built from 15 residues. CDR3 nucleotides: TGTGCCAGCAGCTTAACCGGACTAGCGGACAATGAGCAGTTCTTC. It translates to CASSLTGLADNEQFF.

This chain uses TRBV7-9 with TRBJ1-1, with 10 bases identical to TRBD1. J was trimmed by 1 base and V by 4 bases; bases with no gene match: 3. The CDR3 covers 15 residues. Looked up from germline, CDR1 is SEHNR and CDR2 is FQNEAQ (reference sequence). The CDR3 DNA follows: TGTGCCAGCAGCTCCGACAGGGGGCGGAACACTGAAGCTTTCTTT. Its translation: CASSSDRGRNTEAFF.

This clonotype was seen ten or more times. The chain recombines TRBV20-1 with TRBJ2-7; D might be TRBD1 or TRBD2, each matching 6 bases. Trimming took 0 bases from V and 0 from J, leaving 12 bases between them. CDR1 and CDR2 from the germline V gene are DFQATT and SNEGSKA (reference sequence). There are 15 residues in the CDR3. The CDR3 nucleotides are TGCAGTGCTAGAGATACGAGGGGGGCCTCCTACGAGCAGTACTTC. Translated: CSARDTRGASYEQYF.

This clonotype was seen repeatedly, ten times or more. The chain carries TRBV5-6 and TRBJ2-1; 7 bases line up with TRBD2. The CDR3 length is 14 residues. With 2 bases clipped from V and 5 bases from J, the junction kept 4 bases outside the gene matches. Germline CDR1 and CDR2: SGHDT and YYEEEE. CDR3 in amino acids: CASSFSGPHNEQFF. The CDR3 nucleotides are TGTGCCAGCAGCTTTAGCGGGCCCCACAATGAGCAGTTCTTC.

This clonotype occurred many times. V gene TRBV3-1 combines with J gene TRBJ2-5; D call uncertain. CDR3 length: 14 residues. Germline V lookup: CDR1 LGHDT, CDR2 YNNKEL (reference sequence). V lost 1 base and J 5 bases, leaving 11 bases between the germline ends. CDR3 residues: CASSQGIGLETQYF. CDR3 nucleotide sequence: TGTGCCAGCAGCCAAGGGATCGGGCTGGAGACCCAGTACTTC.

This clonotype was counted between two and nine times. The chain links TRBV3-1 to TRBJ1-5; D ambiguous. Germline-derived CDR1 and CDR2 are LGHDT and YNNKEL (reference sequence). The CDR3 extends over 12 amino acids. V dropped 4 bases and J dropped 7 bases, with 8 bases sitting between them. CDR3 protein: CASSLPGQPQHF. CDR3 in DNA: TGTGCCAGCAGCCTACCTGGGCAGCCCCAGCATTTT.

As concerns this clonotype: Given a much more abundant clone one base away, this may be a read error. The J gene is TRBJ1-2, the V gene TRBV9; no reliable D call. CDR1 SGDLS and CDR2 YYNGEE come from the germline V gene. This CDR3 is built from 15 residues. CDR3 protein: CACSVSNSRDYGYTF. Written as DNA, the CDR3 is TGTGCCTGCAGCGTATCAAACAGCCGTGACTATGGCTACACCTTC.

This clonotype was seen repeatedly, ten times or more. The V and J genes are TRBV19 and TRBJ2-3, with D possibly TRBD1 on 6 matching bases. Germline V gene data show CDR1 as LNHDA and CDR2 as SQIVND (reference sequence). Trimming took 4 bases from V and 1 from J, leaving 12 bases between them. There are 15 residues in the CDR3. CDR3 nucleotide sequence: TGTGCCAGTAGTACCGGACAGTATGGCACAGATACGCAGTATTTT. As protein: CASSTGQYGTDTQYF.

Comment on this clonotype: A much larger clone is a single base away; this may be a read error. This chain joins TRBV19 and TRBJ2-3; D is possibly TRBD1 (5 bases). CDR1 is LNHDA and CDR2 is SQIVND in the germline V gene (reference sequence). The CDR3 contains 15 residues. Trimming removed 6 bases from V and 3 bases from J, with 16 bases in between. The CDR3 DNA reads as TGTGCCAGTAGGTGGTCAGGGCGAGTGACAGATACGCAGTATTTT. Its protein is CASRWSGRVTDTQYF.

In regard to this clonotype: One base away lies a much larger clone, so this may be a sequencing read error. This sequence joins TRBV7-7 and TRBJ2-1; TRBD1 agrees at 9 bases. The CDR3 is made up of 14 amino acids. Looked up from germline, CDR1 is SSHAT and CDR2 is FNYEAQ (reference sequence). This chain's CDR3 is CVSSPFGTGNEQFF. Here the CDR3 DNA reads TGTGTTAGCAGCCCATTCGGGACAGGGAATGAGCAGTTCTTC.

In its sample, this clonotype was seen many times. The chain recombines TRBV6-2 or TRBV6-3 with TRBJ2-1; 9 positions match TRBD1. The V segment lost 4 bases and the J segment 7 bases; nucleotides outside the gene matches: 8. CDR3 length: 15 residues. CDR1 MNHEY and CDR2 SVGEGT come from the germline V gene. In DNA form, the CDR3 reads TGTGCCAGCAGTTCCCTCGGGACAGGGTTAAATGAGCAGTTCTTC. It is translated as CASSSLGTGLNEQFF.

This clonotype was recorded once. This clone may be a read error of a much larger clone one base away. V gene TRBV30 combines with J gene TRBJ2-3, with 8 bases matching TRBD2. CDR3 length: 15 residues. CDR1 is GTSNPN and CDR2 is SVGIG in the germline V gene (reference sequence). The CDR3, as DNA: TGTGCCTGGAGTAGGCTAGCGGGTAGCACAGATACGCAGAATTTT. Residues: CAWSRLAGSTDTQNF. Full variable domain (outside the CDR3, taken from reference TRBV30 and TRBJ2-3): SQTIHQWPATLVQPVGSPLSLECTVEGTSNPNLYWYRQAAGRGLQLLFYSVGIGQISSEVPQNLSASRPQDRQFILSSKKLLLSDSGFYLCAWSRLAGSTDTQNFGPGTRLTVL.

This clonotype was counted many times. The V gene is TRBV10-3, the J gene TRBJ2-7, with D unclear. The V and J ends lost 6 bases and 4 bases respectively, with 10 bases between them. Germline CDR1 ENHRY, CDR2 SYGVKD. CDR3 length: 12 residues. CDR3 amino acids: CAIRDAAYEQYF. CDR3 bases: TGTGCCATCAGGGACGCCGCTTACGAGCAGTACTTC.

This clonotype was seen many times. This CDR3 is CSARNPGSGANVLTF. DNA of the CDR3: TGCAGTGCTCGCAACCCAGGCTCTGGGGCCAACGTCCTGACTTTC. The rearrangement joins TRBV20-1 to TRBJ2-6; D not resolved. The length of the CDR3 is 15 residues. Per germline, CDR1 DFQATT and CDR2 SNEGSKA (reference sequence). Between the trimmed V and J ends, which lost 5 bases and 0 bases, there was a span of 11 bases.

With respect to this clonotype: A much larger clone is a single base away; this may be a read error. The rearrangement joins TRBV4-3 to TRBJ2-2; D gene ambiguous. CDR1 and CDR2 (germline): LGHNA, YSLEER. V was cut by 1 base and J by 7 bases, with 13 bases left in between. This CDR3 is 15 amino acids long. The CDR3 here is CASSQVTAKGGELFF. In DNA form, the CDR3 reads TGCGCCAGCAGCCAAGTGACTGCGAAGGGCGGGGAGCTGTTTTTT.

V and J are TRBV4-3 and TRBJ1-1; possible D gene TRBD1, 6 bases. Trimming shortened V by 8 bases and J by 5 bases, and 18 bases separated the two germline ends. The CDR3 totals 14 residues. CDR1 LGHNA and CDR2 YSLEER come from the germline V gene. The chain's CDR3 is CASGDTPRGTEAFF. The CDR3 DNA is TGCGCCAGCGGGGACACACCGAGGGGGACTGAAGCTTTCTTT.

This clonotype showed up many times. The J gene is TRBJ2-5, the V gene TRBV4-1, with D uncertain. Looked up from germline, CDR1 is MGHRA and CDR2 is YSYEKL. With 0 bases removed from V and 0 bases from J, the gap between germline ends came to 11 bases. CDR3 length: 16 amino acids. Here the CDR3 reads CASSQDRALYQETQYF. The CDR3 region has the DNA TGCGCCAGCAGCCAAGATAGGGCTTTGTACCAAGAGACCCAGTACTTC.

This clonotype was detected ten times or more. V usage is TRBV7-8 and J usage is TRBJ2-7; a possible D gene is TRBD2 (6 bases). Trimming cost V 0 bases and J 7 bases, with 10 bases left between them. The germline gives CDR1 SGHVS, CDR2 FQNEAQ. The CDR3 runs 13 residues. The CDR3 region has the DNA TGTGCCAGCAGCTTAGCGGCCGGAGGGGAGCAGTACTTC. Its translation: CASSLAAGGEQYF.

Comment on this clonotype: This may be a read error, as it is one base from a much larger clone. The chain is built from TRBV7-2 and TRBJ2-3; D uncertain. Germline values: CDR1 SGHTA, CDR2 FQGNSA. This CDR3 is built from 14 residues. DNA of the CDR3: TGTGCCAGCAGCTTAGGTGACCGCACAGATACGCAGTGTTTT. It is translated as CASSLGDRTDTQCF.

Turning to this clonotype: Possible read error: a much larger clone is one base away. The chain recombines TRBV30 with TRBJ1-2; TRBD1 matches at 7 bases. Germline V lookup: CDR1 GTSNPN, CDR2 SVGIG (reference sequence). There are 12 residues in the CDR3. The CDR3, as DNA: TGTGCCTGGAGTGCGACAGGGTCTGGCTACCCCTTC. This translates into CAWSATGSGYPF.

This chain joins TRBV28 and TRBJ2-7; D is perhaps TRBD2 (7 bases). The V end was cut by 11 bases, the J end by 5 bases, with 22 bases between. CDR1 MDHEN and CDR2 SYDVKM come from the germline V gene. The CDR3 covers 14 residues. The CDR3 region has the DNA TGTGCCTCCAAAGGGGGGGGGCTGAGGGACGAGCAGTACTTC. Its translation: CASKGGGLRDEQYF.

Remarks on this clonotype: A read error is possible here, since a much larger clone lies one base away. The chain combines TRBV7-6 with TRBJ2-1; D is possibly TRBD1 (6 bases). Per the germline V gene, CDR1 is SGHVS and CDR2 is FNYEAQ. This CDR3 has 17 residues. The CDR3 sequence is CAGSRPQGFSGYNEQFF. CDR3 DNA sequence: TGTGCCGGCAGCCGCCCCCAGGGGTTCAGCGGTTACAATGAGCAGTTCTTC.

There are many counts of this clonotype. The V call is TRBV28, the J call TRBJ2-7; possible D gene TRBD2, 5 bases. V gave up 2 bases and J gave up 4 bases, with 18 bases separating them. Germline V lookup: CDR1 MDHEN, CDR2 SYDVKM. The CDR3 covers 16 residues. The CDR3 region is CASSLIGAGNFYEQYF. Written as DNA, the CDR3 is TGTGCCAGCAGTTTAATCGGTGCGGGCAACTTTTACGAGCAGTACTTC.